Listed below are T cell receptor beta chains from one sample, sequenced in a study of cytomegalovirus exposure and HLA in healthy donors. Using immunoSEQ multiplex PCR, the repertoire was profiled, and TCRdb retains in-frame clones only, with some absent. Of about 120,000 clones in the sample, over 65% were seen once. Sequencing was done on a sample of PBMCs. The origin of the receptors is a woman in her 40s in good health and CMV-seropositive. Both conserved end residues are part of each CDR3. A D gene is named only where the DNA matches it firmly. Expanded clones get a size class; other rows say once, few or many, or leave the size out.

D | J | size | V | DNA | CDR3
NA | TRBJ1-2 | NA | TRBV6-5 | TGTGCCAGCAGTGAATTTGGGAGTAACTATGGCTACACCTTC | CASSEFGSNYGYTF
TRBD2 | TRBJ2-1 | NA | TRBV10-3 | TGTGCCATCAGTGGAGGGACTAGCGGGGGTGGTCACAATGAGCAGTTCTTC | CAISGGTSGGGHNEQFF
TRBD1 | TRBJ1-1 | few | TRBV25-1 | TGTGCCAGCAACTTACAGGGGAGCACTGAAGCTTTCTTT | CASNLQGSTEAFF
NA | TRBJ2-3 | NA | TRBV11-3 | TGTGCCAGCAGCTCGCTCAGGGGCGCAGATACGCAGTATTTT | CASSSLRGADTQYF
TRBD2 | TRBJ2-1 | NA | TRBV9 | TGTGCCAGCAGCGTAGCGGCTAGCGGGGTATACAATGAGCAGTTCTTC | CASSVAASGVYNEQFF
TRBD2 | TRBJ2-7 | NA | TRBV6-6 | TGTGCCAGCAGTGACGGGGGGGGTGCCTACGAGCAGTACTTC | CASSDGGGAYEQYF
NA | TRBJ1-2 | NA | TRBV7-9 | TGTGCCAGCAGCTCTTCAGGGGCCGGTGGATTCTATGGCTACACCTTC | CASSSSGAGGFYGYTF
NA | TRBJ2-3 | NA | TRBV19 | TGTGCCAGTAGCCTCTCATCGGGGGAAGATACGCAGTATTTT | CASSLSSGEDTQYF
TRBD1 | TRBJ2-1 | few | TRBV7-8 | TGTGCCAGCAGCTCACAGGGGGTGTCTGAGCAGTTCTTC | CASSSQGVSEQFF
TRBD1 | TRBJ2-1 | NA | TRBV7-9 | TGTGCCAGCAGCCGCGACAGGGCTCTCCTTGGGTACAATGAGCAGTTCTTC | CASSRDRALLGYNEQFF
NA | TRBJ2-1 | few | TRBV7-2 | TGTGCCAGCAGCTTACAGGGCGGGGCGAGCTCCTACAATGAGCAGTTCTTC | CASSLQGGASSYNEQFF
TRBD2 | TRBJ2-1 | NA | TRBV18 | TGTGCCAGCTCCAAGACTAGCGGGAACTCCTACAATGAGCAGTTCTTC | CASSKTSGNSYNEQFF
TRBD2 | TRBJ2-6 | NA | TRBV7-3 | TGTGCCAGCAGCCAGGGACTAGCGGAGAACTCTGGGGCCAACGTCCTGACTTTC | CASSQGLAENSGANVLTF
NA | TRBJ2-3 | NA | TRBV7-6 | TGTGCCAGCAGCTTGGAGGATCTAGGCACAGATACGCAGTATTTT | CASSLEDLGTDTQYF
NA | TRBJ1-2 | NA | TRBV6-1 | TGTGCCAGCAGTGAGACCGGAGAGCGCTACACCTTC | CASSETGERYTF
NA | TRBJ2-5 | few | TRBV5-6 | TGTGCCAGCAGCTTGGGAAACACAGCTGTCCAAGAGACCCAGTACTTC | CASSLGNTAVQETQYF
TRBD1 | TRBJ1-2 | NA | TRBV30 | TGTGCCTGGATGGGAACAGGGGCCATCTATGGCTACACCTTC | CAWMGTGAIYGYTF
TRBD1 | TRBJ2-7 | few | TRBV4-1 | TGCGCCAGCAGCCAAGAGAGGGGGCTCTACGAGCAGTACTTC | CASSQERGLYEQYF
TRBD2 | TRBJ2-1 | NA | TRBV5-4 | TGTGCCAGCAGCTGGGGAGGGACTAGCGGGAGTTATGGGGACTACAATGAGCAGTTCTTC | CASSWGGTSGSYGDYNEQFF
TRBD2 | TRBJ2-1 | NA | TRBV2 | TGTGCCAGCAGTGGGGCGGGGGGGGCCGACAATGAGCAGTTCTTC | CASSGAGGADNEQFF
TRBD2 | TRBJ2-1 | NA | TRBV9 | TGTGCCAGCAGCGTCAGCGGGGACTCCTACAATGAGCAGTTCTTC | CASSVSGDSYNEQFF
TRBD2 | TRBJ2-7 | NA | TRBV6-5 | TGTGCCAGCAAACTAGCGGGGGGGTACTACGAGCAGTACTTC | CASKLAGGYYEQYF
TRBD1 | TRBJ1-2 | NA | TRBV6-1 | TGTGCCAGCAGTGACCGACAGGGAGCTAACTATGGCTACACCTTC | CASSDRQGANYGYTF
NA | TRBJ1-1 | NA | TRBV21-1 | TGTGCCAGCAGCACTACAGGGGCGGGGACTGAAGCTTTCTTT | CASSTTGAGTEAFF
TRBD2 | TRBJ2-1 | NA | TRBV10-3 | TGTGCCATCAGTGAGTCTGAGGTAGCGGGACCCAATGAGCAGTTCTTC | CAISESEVAGPNEQFF
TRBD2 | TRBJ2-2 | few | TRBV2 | TGTGCCAGCAAACCGGGACTAGCGGGTACCGGGGAGCTGTTTTTT | CASKPGLAGTGELFF
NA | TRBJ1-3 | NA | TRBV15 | TGTGCCACCAGCAGAGATATCGGTGGAAACACCATATATTTT | CATSRDIGGNTIYF
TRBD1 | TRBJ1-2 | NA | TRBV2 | TGTGCCAGCAGTGTACGGCAGGGGGTGGGCTACACCTTC | CASSVRQGVGYTF
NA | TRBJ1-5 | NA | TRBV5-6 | TGTGCCAGCAGCCCCCTGGGGGGTCAGCCCCAGCATTTT | CASSPLGGQPQHF
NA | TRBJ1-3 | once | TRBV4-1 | TGCGCCAGCAGCCAAGCTCCGGTTTCTGGAAACACCATATATTTT | CASSQAPVSGNTIYF
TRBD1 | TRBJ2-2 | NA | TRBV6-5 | TGTGCCAGCAGCCGGACAGGGGTCGGGGAGCTGTTTTTT | CASSRTGVGELFF
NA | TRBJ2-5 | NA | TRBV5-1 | TGCGCCAGCAGCTTGGCTCTAGCGTGGGAGACCCAGTACTTC | CASSLALAWETQYF
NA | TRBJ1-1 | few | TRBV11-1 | TGTGCCAGCAGCGGACAGACGAACACTGAAGCTTTCTTT | CASSGQTNTEAFF
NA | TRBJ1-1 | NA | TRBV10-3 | TGTGCCATCAGCTCGACAATGAACACTGAAGCTTTCTTT | CAISSTMNTEAFF
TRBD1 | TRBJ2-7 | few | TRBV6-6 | TGTGCCAGCAGTTACGGGGACAGGGCACACGAGCAGTACTTC | CASSYGDRAHEQYF
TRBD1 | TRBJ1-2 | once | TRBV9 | TGTGCCAGCAGCGCCCAGGACAGGGTTCCTAACTATGGCTACACCTTC | CASSAQDRVPNYGYTF
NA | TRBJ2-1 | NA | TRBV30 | TGTGCCTGGGCTCGGGGTTCCTACAATGAGCAGTTCTTC | CAWARGSYNEQFF
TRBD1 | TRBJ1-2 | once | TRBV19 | TGTGCCAGTAGGCCCGGGACAGGGCTTAACTATGGCTACACCTTC | CASRPGTGLNYGYTF
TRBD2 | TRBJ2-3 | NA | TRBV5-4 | TGTGCCAGCAGCTTGGTTTCTAGCGGGGGAGATACGCAGTATTTT | CASSLVSSGGDTQYF
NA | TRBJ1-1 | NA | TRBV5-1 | TGCGCCAGCAGCTTGACAGTTTCCACTGAAGCTTTCTTT | CASSLTVSTEAFF
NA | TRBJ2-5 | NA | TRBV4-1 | TGCGCCAGCAGCCTCACCGGCCTAGTCCAGGAGACCCAGTACTTC | CASSLTGLVQETQYF
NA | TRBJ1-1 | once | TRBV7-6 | TGTGCCAGCAGCTTTGGGAGGAGCACTGAAGCTTTCTTT | CASSFGRSTEAFF
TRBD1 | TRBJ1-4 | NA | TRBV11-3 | TGTGCCAGCAGATCAGGGGGTAATGAAAAACTGTTTTTT | CASRSGGNEKLFF
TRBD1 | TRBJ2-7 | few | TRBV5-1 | TGCGCCAGCAGCTCCGGGACAGTGGATTCCTACGAGCAGTACTTC | CASSSGTVDSYEQYF
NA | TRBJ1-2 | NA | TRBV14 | TGTGCCAGCAGCCAGAACAGCCAGGACTATGGCTACACCTTC | CASSQNSQDYGYTF
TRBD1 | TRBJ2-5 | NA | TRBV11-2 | TGTGCCAGCAGCTTAATGCCCAGACAGGGTCGAGAGACCCAGTACTTC | CASSLMPRQGRETQYF
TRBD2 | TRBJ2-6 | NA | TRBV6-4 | TGTGCCAGCAGCTTGACTAGCGGGGTCAACTCTGGGGCCAACGTCCTGACTTTC | CASSLTSGVNSGANVLTF
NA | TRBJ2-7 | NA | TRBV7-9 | TGTGCCAGCAGCTCCCCCTATTTGCGAGGAGTGGGCGAGCAGTACTTC | CASSSPYLRGVGEQYF
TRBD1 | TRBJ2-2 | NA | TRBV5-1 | TGCGCCAGCAGACCTCAACAGGGGACACTCGGGGAGCTGTTTTTT | CASRPQQGTLGELFF
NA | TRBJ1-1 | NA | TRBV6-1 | TGTGCCAGCAGTGAAAGAGCTTCCGGGGGCACTGAAGCTTTCTTT | CASSERASGGTEAFF
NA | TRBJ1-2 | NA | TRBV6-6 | TGTGCCAGCATTCCCGCTGCCAGGGGCTATGGCTACACCTTC | CASIPAARGYGYTF
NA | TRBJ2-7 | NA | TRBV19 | TGTGCCAGTAGTATAGGGCACAGCTCCTACGAGCAGTACTTC | CASSIGHSSYEQYF
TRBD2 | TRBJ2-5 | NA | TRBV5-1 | TGCGCCAGCAGGCCAGCGGGAGGGGAGACCCAGTACTTC | CASRPAGGETQYF